Below are 28 T cell receptor beta chains sequenced from a single sample in a study of cytomegalovirus exposure and HLA in healthy donors. The PCR used 60 Vbeta and 13 Jbeta primers. Sequencing was performed with immunoSEQ multiplex PCR; in TCRdb, only in-frame clones are kept and a portion is missing. The table lists nearly 110,000 clones, 65% to 90% of them singletons. Material for sequencing was PBMCs. All receptors derive from a man aged 50 or older in good health and CMV-seronegative.

The table lists this clone with a count of one. The chain recombines TRBV7-2 with TRBJ2-5; D gene ambiguous. With 1 base removed from V and 8 bases from J, the gap between germline ends came to 8 bases. CDR3 length: 12 amino acids. Germline V gene sequence: CDR1 SGHTA, CDR2 FQGNSA. Here the CDR3 DNA reads TGTGCCAGCAGCTTAGATTTTAGCACCCAGTACTTC. Encoded protein: CASSLDFSTQYF. Supplemented by reference TRBV7-2 and TRBJ2-5, the full variable domain reads GAGVSQSPSNKVTEKGKDVELRCDPISGHTALYWYRQSLGQGLEFLIYFQGNSAPDKSGLPSDRFSAERTGGSVSTLTIQRTQQEDSAVYLCASSLDFSTQYFGPGTRLLVL.

The chain links TRBV7-9 to TRBJ1-3; D call uncertain. V lost 5 bases, J lost 2 bases, and 10 bases lay in between. The length of the CDR3 is 14 residues. Germline values: CDR1 SEHNR, CDR2 FQNEAQ (reference sequence). This CDR3 is CASSPYATGNTIYF. DNA for the CDR3: TGTGCCAGCAGCCCCTATGCGACTGGAAACACCATATATTTT.

V usage is TRBV5-4 and J usage is TRBJ2-3; 12 nucleotides align to TRBD2. There are 16 residues in the CDR3. Germline values: CDR1 SGHNT, CDR2 YYREEE (reference sequence). Trimming took 2 bases from V and 2 from J; bases not matched to a gene: 3. In DNA form, the CDR3 reads TGTGCCAGCAGCTTAGGACTAGCGGGGTTCACAGATACGCAGTATTTT. Translation gives CASSLGLAGFTDTQYF.

The rearrangement joins TRBV9 to TRBJ2-2; perhaps TRBD1 as D (6 bases). V was pared by 0 bases and J by 3 bases, with 9 bases between. The germline CDR1 and CDR2 sequences are SGDLS and YYNGEE. CDR3 length: 15 amino acids. The CDR3 here is CASSVGNRDTGELFF. CDR3 nucleotide sequence: TGTGCCAGCAGCGTAGGTAACAGGGACACCGGGGAGCTGTTTTTT.

The V and J genes are TRBV9 and TRBJ1-5, with 7 bases lining up with TRBD1. V dropped 6 bases and J dropped 1; count of bases not matched to a gene: 7. The CDR3 has 15 amino acids. CDR1 is SGDLS and CDR2 is YYNGEE in the germline V gene. The DNA for the CDR3 is TGTGCCAGCAACCTAGACAGGGAGAGCAATCAGCCCCAGCATTTT. It specifies CASNLDRESNQPQHF.

This chain connects TRBV7-2 to TRBJ2-7; D is perhaps TRBD2 (5 bases). Germline loops: CDR1 SGHTA, CDR2 FQGNSA. Trimming left V 6 bases short and J 3 bases short, with 18 bases between. The CDR3 contains 15 residues. The CDR3 spells CASRPLPVASYEQYF. CDR3 nucleotide sequence: TGTGCCAGCAGGCCCCTCCCGGTAGCGAGCTACGAGCAGTACTTC.

The chain links TRBV2 to TRBJ2-5; 11 nucleotides match TRBD1. Looked up from germline, CDR1 is SNHLY and CDR2 is FYNNEI. This CDR3 spans 13 amino acids. The trim removed 11 bases at V and 7 bases at J, leaving 9 bases unmatched. The CDR3 bases are TGTGCCGGACAGGGGGCGGAATCGGTGACCCAGTACTTC. It specifies CAGQGAESVTQYF.

This clone appeared a single time. CDR3 sequence reads: CASSITRDSNQPQHF. Here the CDR3 DNA reads TGTGCCAGTAGTATAACCAGGGATAGCAATCAGCCCCAGCATTTT. This chain joins TRBV19 and TRBJ1-5, with D possibly being TRBD1 (5 bases). CDR1 is LNHDA, CDR2 SQIVND, per germline (reference sequence). Trimming left V 2 bases short and J 0 bases short, with 8 bases between. This CDR3 spans 15 amino acids.

The gene calls are TRBV20-1 and TRBJ1-1; D not resolved. The CDR3 contains 11 residues. Trimming removed 6 bases from V and 7 bases from J, with 12 bases in between. The germline CDR1 and CDR2 sequences are DFQATT and SNEGSKA (reference sequence). The CDR3 DNA sequence: TGCAGTGCGCCACCGAGGAATGAAGCTTTCTTT. This gives the protein CSAPPRNEAFF.

This clone was picked up a small number of times. The chain links TRBV4-3 to TRBJ2-6; tentative D call: TRBD2 (5 bases). The V end lost 0 bases, the J end lost 1 base, and 7 bases lay between the germline ends. From germline, CDR1 is LGHNA and CDR2 YSLEER. The length of the CDR3 is 16 residues. The CDR3 spells CASSQDRGSGANVLTF. The DNA of the CDR3 is TGCGCCAGCAGCCAAGATCGGGGTTCTGGGGCCAACGTCCTGACTTTC.

The chain joins TRBV15 to TRBJ2-4; the D is unclear. The CDR3 sequence is 12 residues long. Germline-derived CDR1 and CDR2 are LNHNV and YYDKDF (reference sequence). V was pared by 5 bases and J by 4 bases, with 6 bases between. CDR3 coding DNA: TGTGCCACCAGCGCCCAGAAAAACATTCAGTACTTC. Residues: CATSAQKNIQYF.

This clone was counted once. The chain uses TRBV29-1 and TRBJ1-2; D not resolved. Looked up from germline, CDR1 is SQVTM and CDR2 is ANQGSEA. This CDR3 has 14 amino acids. V was shortened by 3 bases and J by 4 bases, with 15 bases between the two germline ends. This CDR3 is CSVESAGLSYGYTF. In DNA form, the CDR3 reads TGCAGCGTTGAGAGCGCTGGGTTGAGCTATGGCTACACCTTC.

The chain is built from TRBV5-4 and TRBJ2-7, with D perhaps TRBD2 (6 bases). CDR3 length: 15 amino acids. The germline CDR1 and CDR2 sequences are SGHNT and YYREEE (reference sequence). Trimming removed 3 bases at V and 0 bases at J, with 13 bases between. DNA of the CDR3: TGTGCCAGCAGCTCCGGGACTGAAGGCTCCTACGAGCAGTACGTC. It specifies CASSSGTEGSYEQYV.

This clone showed up just a few times. The chain is built from TRBV11-2 and TRBJ2-7; 9 bases are shared with TRBD2. Germline V gene data show CDR1 as SGHAT and CDR2 as FQNNGV. The CDR3 covers 14 residues. J lost 6 bases, V lost 5 bases, and 8 bases had no gene match. The CDR3 DNA sequence: TGTGCCAGCAGCGGAAGGCGGGGGGGCCTCGAGCAGTACTTC. Its translation: CASSGRRGGLEQYF.

This chain links TRBV28 with TRBJ2-7; D possibly corresponds to TRBD2 (6 bases). V lost 5 bases, J lost 4 bases, and 15 bases lay in between. The CDR3 is made up of 14 amino acids. Per the germline V gene, CDR1 is MDHEN and CDR2 is SYDVKM. The CDR3 reads CASSPSVGGYEQYV. CDR3 nucleotide sequence: TGTGCCAGCAGTCCCTCAGTGGGGGGATACGAGCAGTACGTC.

V usage is TRBV30 and J usage is TRBJ1-4; 8 bases fit TRBD1. CDR3 length: 14 residues. Germline CDR1 GTSNPN, CDR2 SVGIG (reference sequence). Losses at the gene ends were 3 bases for V and 3 bases for J; bases not matched to a gene: 3. CDR3 DNA: TGTGCCTGGAGCAGGGGGCAGGCTAATGAAAAACTGTTTTTT. It is translated as CAWSRGQANEKLFF.

The chain combines TRBV7-3 with TRBJ2-3, with 7 bases aligning to TRBD1. From germline, CDR1 is SGHTA and CDR2 FQGTGA. V trimming: 4 bases; J trimming: 6 bases; junction bases outside the gene matches: 16. The CDR3 loop spans 17 amino acids. The CDR3 coding sequence is TGTGCCAGCAGCTCACCGGACAGCAAGGGGGCTTGGGATACGCAGTATTTT. Translation gives CASSSPDSKGAWDTQYF.

The chain carries TRBV5-5 and TRBJ2-7, with 10 bases that match TRBD1. The V and J ends lost 4 bases and 6 bases, in that order; junction bases with no gene match: 10. The CDR3 extends over 15 amino acids. Germline lookup yields CDR1 SGHKS and CDR2 YYEKEE (reference sequence). For the CDR3, the DNA is TGTGCCAGCAGCGTGACCGGGACAGGGGCCATCGAGCAGTACGTC. Its protein product is CASSVTGTGAIEQYV.

This rearrangement joins TRBV28 to TRBJ1-5; 9 positions match TRBD1. This CDR3 has 15 residues. The J segment lost 7 bases and the V segment lost 3 bases, leaving 7 bases of the junction unmatched. Germline CDR1 is MDHEN and CDR2 is SYDVKM. The CDR3 protein is CASSLPGQGAQPQHF. The CDR3 DNA sequence: TGTGCCAGCAGTTTGCCGGGACAGGGAGCCCAGCCCCAGCATTTT.

The genes are TRBV6-1 and TRBJ1-2; no definite D call. The CDR3 is made up of 13 amino acids. CDR1 is MNHNS and CDR2 is SASEGT in the germline V gene. Trimming removed 5 bases at V and 2 bases at J, with 9 bases between. The CDR3 protein is CASSQNINYGYTF. The DNA of the CDR3 is TGTGCCAGCAGTCAGAACATCAACTATGGCTACACCTTC.

The chain has TRBV5-1 and TRBJ2-3; 10 nucleotides align to TRBD1. J gave up 1 base and V 5 bases, and 4 bases lay outside the gene matches. Germline V lookup: CDR1 SGHRS, CDR2 YFSETQ. The CDR3 is 15 residues long. CDR3 coding DNA: TGCGCCAGCAGTTACGGACAGGGGGGCACAGATACGCAGTATTTT. Its protein product is CASSYGQGGTDTQYF. The full variable domain, its missing parts supplied by reference TRBV5-1 and TRBJ2-3, is KAGVTQTPRYLIKTRGQQVTLSCSPISGHRSVSWYQQTPGQGLQFLFEYFSETQRNKGNFPGRFSGRQFSNSRSEMNVSTLELGDSALYLCASSYGQGGTDTQYFGPGTRLTVL.

The chain couples TRBV4-2 to TRBJ2-5; TRBD2 aligns across 7 bases. The CDR3 spans 19 residues. In germline, CDR1 is LGHNA, CDR2 YNFKEQ. Unmatched junction bases numbered 18, after V lost 0 bases and J lost 5 bases. In DNA form, the CDR3 reads TGTGCCAGCAGCCAAGATGCCACGGGTGGGGGGGGGTTAGGGGAGACCCAGTACTTC. It encodes CASSQDATGGGGLGETQYF.

The chain combines TRBV19 with TRBJ2-4, with D tentatively TRBD1 (6 bases). The CDR3 consists of 14 residues. V lost 5 bases and J lost 0, with 8 bases in between. Germline V CDR1 and CDR2: LNHDA, SQIVND (reference sequence). The DNA of the CDR3 is TGTGCCAGTAGTTTACAGGGAGCCAAAAACATTCAGTACTTC. Translated, it gives CASSLQGAKNIQYF.

This clone was counted a single time. The CDR3 region is CASSPTFDRLTDTQYF. The CDR3 region has the DNA TGTGCCAGCTCACCAACCTTTGACAGGCTCACAGATACGCAGTATTTT. This rearrangement joins TRBV18 to TRBJ2-3, with a tentative D call TRBD1 (6 bases). The CDR3 runs 16 residues. V was shortened by 2 bases and J by 2 bases, with 14 bases between the two germline ends. Germline V CDR1 and CDR2: KGHSH, LQKENI.

The count of this clone is one. The chain carries TRBV6-6 and TRBJ1-4; D perhaps matches TRBD1 (5 bases). The CDR3 totals 15 residues. Per the germline V gene, CDR1 is MNHNY and CDR2 is SVGAGI (reference sequence). V dropped 5 bases and J dropped 10 bases, with 20 bases sitting between them. The CDR3 loop is CASSTSGTGGGKLFF. In nucleotides, the CDR3 is TGTGCCAGCAGTACCTCCGGGACCGGGGGGGGAAAACTGTTTTTT.

The chain joins TRBV27 to TRBJ2-2; 7 bases are shared with TRBD1. The germline gives CDR1 MNHEY, CDR2 SMNVEV (reference sequence). This CDR3 spans 12 amino acids. V shed 5 bases and J 7 bases; nucleotides not matched to a gene: 1. CDR3 bases: TGTGCCAGCAGTAGACAGGGCGGGGAGCTGTTTTTT. As protein: CASSRQGGELFF.

As regards this clone: The germline gene is not matched at one end of the junction; a read error may be the cause. The V gene is TRBV7-7, the J gene TRBJ1-4, with 8 bases matching TRBD1. CDR3 size: 14 residues. Germline assignment: CDR1 SSHAT and CDR2 FNYEAQ (reference sequence). The CDR3, as DNA: TGTGCTAGCAGCTTTGGCACAGGGGGTGAAAAACTGTTTTTT. This codes for CASSFGTGGEKLFF.

This sequence joins TRBV19 and TRBJ1-5; a weak D match, TRBD1 (5 bases). The germline V and J ends were trimmed by 4 bases and 5 bases, with 15 bases remaining between them. CDR3 length: 15 residues. Germline V lookup: CDR1 LNHDA, CDR2 SQIVND (reference sequence). The CDR3, as DNA: TGTGCCAGTAGTAATGGGGGGTTGGGAGATCAGCCCCAGCATTTT. Translating it yields CASSNGGLGDQPQHF.